A selection of T cell receptor beta chains follows, all from one sample in a study of shared clonotypes between healthy human individuals. The repertoire was sequenced with immunoSEQ multiplex PCR; TCRdb's copy has only in-frame clones and lacks some. The table records roughly 320,000 clones, roughly 84% of them present only once. Input material: memory CD8+ T cells sorted from blood. The receptors shown here come from a man aged 18 to 29 in good health. Both conserved end residues are part of each CDR3. A D gene is named only where the DNA matches it firmly. Some rows have no size entry. The others give once, few or many, or a class for an expanded clone.

D gene: .; J gene: TRBJ1-2; clone size: .; V gene: TRBV19; CDR3 length: 13; CDR3 protein: CASSRYRARGYTF; CDR3 DNA: TGTGCCAGTAGTAGGTACAGGGCCCGTGGCTACACCTTC
D gene: .; J gene: TRBJ2-2; clone size: .; V gene: TRBV5-1; CDR3 length: 17; CDR3 protein: CASSEEPQGRRTGELFF; CDR3 DNA: TGCGCCAGCAGCGAAGAACCTCAGGGGAGGCGCACCGGGGAGCTGTTTTTT
D gene: .; J gene: TRBJ2-5; clone size: .; V gene: TRBV5-6; CDR3 length: 13; CDR3 protein: CASSLVNQETQYF; CDR3 DNA: TGTGCCAGCAGCTTGGTGAACCAAGAGACCCAGTACTTC
D gene: TRBD1; J gene: TRBJ2-7; clone size: .; V gene: TRBV5-4; CDR3 length: 15; CDR3 protein: CASSLAGGESYEQYF; CDR3 DNA: TGTGCCAGCAGCTTGGCAGGGGGCGAATCCTACGAGCAGTACTTC
D gene: TRBD1; J gene: TRBJ2-7; clone size: .; V gene: TRBV6-5; CDR3 length: 15; CDR3 protein: CASSYDRALPYEQYF; CDR3 DNA: TGTGCCAGCAGTTACGACAGGGCACTACCCTACGAGCAGTACTTC
D gene: .; J gene: TRBJ1-1; clone size: .; V gene: TRBV5-6; CDR3 length: 12; CDR3 protein: CASRGLETEAFF; CDR3 DNA: TGTGCCAGCAGGGGGTTGGAAACTGAAGCTTTCTTT
D gene: .; J gene: TRBJ1-2; clone size: .; V gene: TRBV5-1; CDR3 length: 12; CDR3 protein: CASSLGDYGYTF; CDR3 DNA: TGCGCCAGCAGCTTGGGCGACTATGGCTACACCTTC
D gene: TRBD1; J gene: TRBJ1-2; clone size: .; V gene: TRBV5-6; CDR3 length: 14; CDR3 protein: CASSSGTGAVGYTF; CDR3 DNA: TGTGCCAGCAGTTCCGGGACAGGGGCGGTAGGCTACACCTTC
D gene: .; J gene: TRBJ2-2; clone size: .; V gene: TRBV2; CDR3 length: 16; CDR3 protein: CASSEDRQRNTGELFF; CDR3 DNA: TGTGCCAGCAGTGAAGATCGACAGCGGAACACCGGGGAGCTGTTTTTT
D gene: .; J gene: TRBJ1-6; clone size: .; V gene: TRBV28; CDR3 length: 17; CDR3 protein: CASSPGVPSSYNSPLHF; CDR3 DNA: TGTGCCAGCAGTCCCGGGGTTCCGAGCTCCTATAATTCACCCCTCCACTTT
D gene: TRBD1; J gene: TRBJ2-7; clone size: once; V gene: TRBV10-2; CDR3 length: 14; CDR3 protein: CASLWTGGFGEQYF; CDR3 DNA: TGCGCCAGCTTATGGACAGGGGGATTTGGTGAGCAGTACTTC
D gene: TRBD2; J gene: TRBJ2-4; clone size: .; V gene: TRBV28; CDR3 length: 14; CDR3 protein: CASRGAGNKNIQYF; CDR3 DNA: TGTGCCTCGCGGGGGGCGGGAAACAAAAACATTCAGTACTTC
D gene: TRBD2; J gene: TRBJ2-2; clone size: many; V gene: TRBV29-1; CDR3 length: 15; CDR3 protein: CSVELAGSNTGELFF; CDR3 DNA: TGCAGCGTAGAACTAGCGGGGTCGAACACCGGGGAGCTGTTTTTT
D gene: TRBD2; J gene: TRBJ2-1; clone size: .; V gene: TRBV6-5; CDR3 length: 14; CDR3 protein: CASSNRDYYNEQFF; CDR3 DNA: TGTGCCAGCAGTAACCGGGACTACTACAATGAGCAGTTCTTC
D gene: TRBD2; J gene: TRBJ2-1; clone size: .; V gene: TRBV13; CDR3 length: 15; CDR3 protein: CASSSSPREVNEQFF; CDR3 DNA: TGTGCCAGCAGCTCCTCCCCGCGGGAGGTCAATGAGCAGTTCTTC
D gene: .; J gene: TRBJ2-7; clone size: .; V gene: TRBV5-6; CDR3 length: 12; CDR3 protein: CASSFGSYEQYF; CDR3 DNA: TGTGCCAGCAGCTTCGGCTCCTACGAGCAGTACTTC
D gene: .; J gene: TRBJ1-2; clone size: .; V gene: TRBV27; CDR3 length: 16; CDR3 protein: CASSLFSGQSNYGYTF; CDR3 DNA: TGTGCCAGCAGTTTATTTTCCGGACAGTCCAACTATGGCTACACCTTC
D gene: TRBD1; J gene: TRBJ2-3; clone size: .; V gene: TRBV28; CDR3 length: 14; CDR3 protein: CASSSQGVTDTQYF; CDR3 DNA: TGTGCCAGCAGTTCACAGGGGGTGACAGATACGCAGTATTTT
D gene: TRBD1; J gene: TRBJ1-1; clone size: .; V gene: TRBV7-9; CDR3 length: 17; CDR3 protein: CASNLIGGRQGNTEAFF; CDR3 DNA: TGTGCCAGCAACCTAATCGGGGGTCGACAGGGGAACACTGAAGCTTTCTTT
D gene: .; J gene: TRBJ2-7; clone size: .; V gene: TRBV7-9; CDR3 length: 15; CDR3 protein: CASSEPGLSSYEQYF; CDR3 DNA: TGTGCCAGCAGCGAGCCGGGACTGAGCTCCTACGAGCAGTACTTC
D gene: .; J gene: TRBJ2-7; clone size: once; V gene: TRBV10-3; CDR3 length: 16; CDR3 protein: CAISALSGISSYEQYF; CDR3 DNA: TGTGCCATCAGTGCCCTTTCAGGGATCTCCTCCTACGAGCAGTACTTC
D gene: .; J gene: TRBJ2-2; clone size: .; V gene: TRBV6-5; CDR3 length: 15; CDR3 protein: CASTTTPGDTGELFF; CDR3 DNA: TGTGCCAGCACCACTACCCCGGGGGACACCGGGGAGCTGTTTTTT
D gene: TRBD1; J gene: TRBJ1-1; clone size: .; V gene: TRBV5-8; CDR3 length: 14; CDR3 protein: CASSYGTEPILSFF; CDR3 DNA: TGTGCCAGCAGCTACGGGACAGAACCCATACTTTCGTTCTTT
D gene: TRBD1; J gene: TRBJ2-7; clone size: .; V gene: TRBV6-5; CDR3 length: 15; CDR3 protein: CASSYYRGVPSGQYF; CDR3 DNA: TGTGCCAGCAGTTACTACAGGGGAGTCCCGTCTGGGCAGTACTTC